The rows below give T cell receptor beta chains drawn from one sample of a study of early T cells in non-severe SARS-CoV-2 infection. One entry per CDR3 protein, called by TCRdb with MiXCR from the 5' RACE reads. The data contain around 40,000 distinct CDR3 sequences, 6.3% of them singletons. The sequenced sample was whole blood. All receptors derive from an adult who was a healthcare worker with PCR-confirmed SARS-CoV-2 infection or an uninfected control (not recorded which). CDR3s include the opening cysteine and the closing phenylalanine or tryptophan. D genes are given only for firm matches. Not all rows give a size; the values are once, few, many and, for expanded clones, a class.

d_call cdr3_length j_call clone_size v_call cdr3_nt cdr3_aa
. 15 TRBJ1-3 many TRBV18 TGTGCCAGCTCACCGACTGCTCTCTCTGGAAACACCATATATTTT CASSPTALSGNTIYF
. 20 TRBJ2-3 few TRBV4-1 TGCGCCAGCAGCCAAGATAGGGGGGGCGGCGGGAGTGGTAGCCCAGATACGCAGTATTTT CASSQDRGGGGSGSPDTQYF
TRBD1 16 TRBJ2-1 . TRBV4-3 TGCGCCAGCAGCCAAGACCTTGACTACAGGGGGAATGAGCAGTTCTTC CASSQDLDYRGNEQFF
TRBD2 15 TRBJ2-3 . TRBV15 TGTGCCACCAGTATCAAGCGGGAGGGCGCAGATACGCAGTATTTT CATSIKREGADTQYF
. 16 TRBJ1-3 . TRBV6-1 TGTGCCAGCAGCAATCGAGGGCACCTCTCTGGAAACACCATATATTTT CASSNRGHLSGNTIYF
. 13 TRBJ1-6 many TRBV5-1 TGCGCCAGCAGCTTGGATCAACTATCACCCCTCCACTTT CASSLDQLSPLHF
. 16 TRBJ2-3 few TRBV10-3 TGTGCCATCACGGAGTTCGGCAGGGGAGCGACAGATACGCAGTATTTT CAITEFGRGATDTQYF
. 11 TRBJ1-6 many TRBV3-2 TGTGCCAGCAGCCAAGAGGCACCCCTCCACTTT CASSQEAPLHF
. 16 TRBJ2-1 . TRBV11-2 TGTGCCAACAGCTTAAGGGCCAGTACGGCCTACAATGAGCAGTTCTTC CANSLRASTAYNEQFF
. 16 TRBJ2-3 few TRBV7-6 TGTGCCAGCAGCCTTAGGCCCCCCGGGATCTTGTCTACGCAGTATTTT CASSLRPPGILSTQYF
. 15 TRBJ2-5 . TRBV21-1 TGTGCCAGCAGCAAGGGTAGCGGGAGGGTAGAGACCCAGTACTTC CASSKGSGRVETQYF
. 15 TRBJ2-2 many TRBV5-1 TGCGCCAGCAGCTTGGTACAGGCGAACACCGGGGAGCTGTTTTTT CASSLVQANTGELFF